This TCR beta chain appears in the sequencing data of a study of blood T cell repertoires in COVID-19. The CDR3 is made up of 17 amino acids. Authors' data handling: Reference gene primer amplification gave nucleated cell count estimates. This table comes from immunoSEQ multiplex PCR, and its TCRdb copy is limited to in-frame clones, with some not included. That table is the source of V, J and clone size, and D and trimming were worked out from the DNA. The data contain 190,000 or so clones, about nine tenths of them seen just once; the ten biggest clones take up around 1.3%. Participant age was roughly 18 to 89 years, and participants resided in fewer than 25 US areas. Cohort placement rested on clinical history that participants reported themselves.

The sample consisted of PBMCs or T cells enriched from blood (not recorded which). This clonotype originated in a man aged 30 to 39 who had recovered from COVID-19. The rearrangement joins TRBV21-1 to TRBJ2-7; the table's D call TRBD2 went unverified against the DNA. TRBV21-1 represents a pseudogene. CDR3 in amino acids: CASSKWRASGSTYEQYF. Here the CDR3 DNA reads TGTGCCAGCAGCAAATGGCGGGCTAGCGGGAGCACCTACGAGCAGTACTTC.